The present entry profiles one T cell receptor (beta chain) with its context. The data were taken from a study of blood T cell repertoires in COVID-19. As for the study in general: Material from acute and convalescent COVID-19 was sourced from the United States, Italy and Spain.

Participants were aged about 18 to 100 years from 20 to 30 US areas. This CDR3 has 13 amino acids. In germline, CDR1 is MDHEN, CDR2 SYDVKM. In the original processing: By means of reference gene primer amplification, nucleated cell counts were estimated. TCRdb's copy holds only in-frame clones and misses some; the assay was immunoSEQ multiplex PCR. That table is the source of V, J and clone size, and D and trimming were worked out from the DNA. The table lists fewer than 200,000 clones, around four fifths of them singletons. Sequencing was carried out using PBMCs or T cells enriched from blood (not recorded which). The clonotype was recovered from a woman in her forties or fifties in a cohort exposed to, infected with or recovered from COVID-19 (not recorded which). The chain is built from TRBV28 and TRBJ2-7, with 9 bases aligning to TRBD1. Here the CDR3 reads CVTRGQGSNEQYF. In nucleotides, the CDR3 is TGTGTTACCCGGGGACAGGGTTCCAACGAGCAGTACTTC.